One and the same sample provided the 29 T cell receptor beta chains below, sequenced in a study of control samples from healthy donors and cancer patients. Here immunoSEQ multiplex PCR was the method, and the copy in TCRdb shows in-frame clones only, minus some. The table records approximately 52,000 clones, 90% to 97% of them present only once. Sequenced input: blood. These receptors were taken from a woman aged 18-29 years in good health.

The rearrangement links TRBV2 to TRBJ2-5; the match to TRBD1 covers 8 bases. V shed 4 bases, J shed 5 bases, and the junction held 6 bases outside the gene matches. In germline, CDR1 is SNHLY, CDR2 FYNNEI. The CDR3 covers 14 residues. The CDR3 nucleotides are TGTGCCAGCAGTGGAGGACAGGGCTGGGAGACCCAGTACTTC. This translates into CASSGGQGWETQYF.

The chain employs TRBV4-3 and TRBJ1-4, with a tentative D call TRBD1 (5 bases). This CDR3 has 16 residues. Trimming removed 0 bases at V and 5 bases at J, with 13 bases between. In germline, CDR1 is LGHNA, CDR2 YSLEER. Written as DNA, the CDR3 is TGCGCCAGCAGCCAAGAAGGGGCAGGATTGAATGAAAAACTGTTTTTT. It translates to CASSQEGAGLNEKLFF.

The V gene is TRBV29-1, the J gene TRBJ2-7; 9 bases map to TRBD1. V trimming: 5 bases; J trimming: 4 bases; junction bases outside the gene matches: 6. CDR1 and CDR2 (germline): SQVTM, ANQGSEA. This CDR3 contains 13 residues. CDR3 region: CSVRTGEGYEQYF. The CDR3 DNA sequence: TGCAGCGTTCGGACAGGGGAGGGGTACGAGCAGTACTTC.

CDR3 loop: CASSPRADYEQYF. In DNA, the CDR3 is TGTGCCAGCAGTCCTAGGGCCGACTACGAGCAGTACTTC. This sequence joins TRBV7-9 and TRBJ2-7; D gene ambiguous. V was cut by 6 bases and J by 3 bases, with 12 bases left in between. CDR3 length: 13 amino acids. CDR1 SEHNR and CDR2 FQNEAQ come from the germline V gene (reference sequence). The entire variable domain, with the rest obtained from reference TRBV7-9 and TRBJ2-7, is as follows: DTGVSQNPRHKITKRGQNVTFRCDPISEHNRLYWYRQTLGQGPEFLTYFQNEAQLEKSRLLSDRFSAERPKGSFSTLEIQRTEQGDSAMYLCASSPRADYEQYFGPGTRLTVT.

CDR3 nucleotide sequence: TGCGCCAGCAGCTTTGGGGACAGGGCAATGAACACTGAAGCTTTCTTT. Encoded protein: CASSFGDRAMNTEAFF. V is TRBV5-1 and J is TRBJ1-1; 9 bases are shared with TRBD1. The V gene's germline CDR1 is SGHRS and CDR2 YFSETQ. V shed 2 bases, J shed 0 bases, and the junction held 5 bases outside the gene matches. CDR3 size: 16 residues.

The chain employs TRBV5-6 and TRBJ2-5; D unclear. Deletions cut 6 bases from V and 1 base from J, with 16 bases between. Germline values: CDR1 SGHDT, CDR2 YYEEEE. There are 15 residues in the CDR3. DNA of the CDR3: TGTGCCAGCAATTTGGGTAGGAGTGGCCAAGAGACCCAGTACTTC. It codes for CASNLGRSGQETQYF.

The chain links TRBV28 to TRBJ2-3, with D tentatively TRBD1 (6 bases). This CDR3 contains 13 residues. The germline V gene has CDR1 MDHEN and CDR2 SYDVKM. The CDR3 loop reads CASARGGTDTQYF. Written as DNA, the CDR3 is TGTGCTAGCGCCAGGGGTGGCACAGATACGCAGTATTTT. Full variable domain (remainder filled in from reference TRBV28 and TRBJ2-3): DVKVTQSSRYLVKRTGEKVFLECVQDMDHENMFWYRQDPGLGLRLIYFSYDVKMKEKGDIPEGYSVSREKKERFSLILESASTNQTSMYLCASARGGTDTQYFGPGTRLTVL.

V is TRBV12-5 and J is TRBJ2-5; 11 bases are a match to TRBD1. The junction had 5 bases not matched to a gene; V was cut back by 6 bases and J by 5 bases. CDR3 size: 14 residues. The germline V gene has CDR1 LGHNT and CDR2 FRNRAP. This CDR3 reads CASGSGTGGETQYF. DNA for the CDR3: TGTGCTAGTGGCTCCGGGACAGGGGGGGAGACCCAGTACTTC.

A note on this clone: Other nucleotide sequences from this sample produce the same CDR3. The V gene is TRBV9, the J gene TRBJ1-2; 7 nucleotides align to TRBD1. Germline values: CDR1 SGDLS, CDR2 YYNGEE. CDR3 length equals 16 residues. V was pared by 4 bases and J by 5 bases, with 14 bases of the junction left unmatched. In nucleotides, the CDR3 is TGTGCCAGCAGCTACAGGGGAGAAGGGATTGGTTATGGCTACACCTTC. Translated, it gives CASSYRGEGIGYGYTF.

This clone has a single count. This sequence joins TRBV7-2 and TRBJ1-2; 7 bases map to TRBD1. The ends lost 4 bases at V and 2 bases at J; junction bases unmatched: 1. Germline V lookup: CDR1 SGHTA, CDR2 FQGNSA. The CDR3 has 13 residues. The CDR3 reads CASSSGQNYGYTF. CDR3 DNA sequence: TGTGCCAGCAGCTCGGGACAGAACTATGGCTACACCTTC.

The chain links TRBV28 to TRBJ1-2; weak D call: TRBD1 (5 bases). Trimming left V 5 bases short and J 3 bases short, with 13 bases between. There are 14 residues in the CDR3. Germline V gives CDR1 MDHEN, CDR2 SYDVKM. The CDR3 here is CASSQGRADYGYTF. CDR3 DNA: TGTGCCAGCAGTCAAGGCAGGGCGGACTATGGCTACACCTTC.

The genes are TRBV5-6 and TRBJ1-2; TRBD1 aligns across 7 bases. The CDR3 covers 17 residues. The germline V gene encodes CDR1 SGHDT and CDR2 YYEEEE. V lost 4 bases to trimming and J lost 4 bases; unmatched junction nucleotides: 16. For the CDR3, the DNA is TGTGCCAGCAGCCTAAGGGGGCCCCCGCCAGGGCCCTATGGCTACACCTTC. Protein: CASSLRGPPPGPYGYTF.

The V and J genes are TRBV19 and TRBJ1-2; TRBD1 matches 8 bases. With 7 bases clipped from V and 7 bases from J, the junction kept 14 bases outside the gene matches. Germline V gives CDR1 LNHDA, CDR2 SQIVND (reference sequence). This CDR3 spans 15 amino acids. Written as DNA, the CDR3 is TGTGCCAGTATCCCCCCTGGGACAGGTTTTCGTGGCTACACCTTC. Residues: CASIPPGTGFRGYTF.

This rearrangement joins TRBV9 to TRBJ1-2; TRBD1 matches 12 bases. This CDR3 contains 14 residues. With V trimmed by 6 bases and J by 8 bases, 8 bases remained unmatched. CDR1 is SGDLS and CDR2 is YYNGEE in the germline V gene. The DNA for the CDR3 is TGTGCCAGCACCCCGGGACAGGGGGCAGGAGGCTACACCTTC. It specifies CASTPGQGAGGYTF. The variable domain in full, with the rest retrieved from reference TRBV9 and TRBJ1-2, is DSGVTQTPKHLITATGQRVTLRCSPRSGDLSVYWYQQSLDQGLQFLIQYYNGEERAKGNILERFSAQQFPDLHSELNLSSLELGDSALYFCASTPGQGAGGYTFGSGTRLTVV.

The CDR3, as DNA: TGTGCCAGCATGAGGGGACAGGGGAGTCAGCCCCAGCATTTT. Translation gives CASMRGQGSQPQHF. The chain links TRBV6-5 to TRBJ1-5; 10 bases match TRBD1. Germline V gene data show CDR1 as MNHEY and CDR2 as SVGAGI. The CDR3 length is 14 residues. The J segment lost 6 bases and the V segment lost 7 bases, leaving 6 bases of the junction unmatched.

This chain's CDR3 is CASSYQGTGEEKLFF. The CDR3 region has the DNA TGTGCCAGCAGCTACCAAGGGACAGGGGAAGAAAAACTGTTTTTT. The chain recombines TRBV2 with TRBJ1-4, with 10 bases that match TRBD1. The CDR3 length is 15 residues. The ends lost 6 bases at V and 8 bases at J; junction bases unmatched: 9. Germline-derived CDR1 and CDR2 are SNHLY and FYNNEI.

The CDR3 DNA follows: TGTGCCAGCAGTGCCCGGATTGGGCGCTACACCTTC. Residues: CASSARIGRYTF. The genes are TRBV28 and TRBJ1-2; D is undetermined. The CDR3 sequence is 12 residues long. V was pared by 5 bases and J by 9 bases, with 13 bases between. CDR1 MDHEN and CDR2 SYDVKM come from the germline V gene.

The chain links TRBV11-2 to TRBJ2-7, with 7 bases fitting TRBD1. CDR3 length: 16 residues. From germline, CDR1 is SGHAT and CDR2 FQNNGV. The junction had 10 bases not matched to a gene; V was cut back by 2 bases and J by 3 bases. CDR3 sequence reads: CASSLTGQRLSYEQYF. In DNA form, the CDR3 reads TGTGCCAGCAGCTTAACGGGACAGAGATTAAGCTACGAGCAGTACTTC. Supplemented by reference TRBV11-2 and TRBJ2-7, the full variable domain reads EAGVAQSPRYKIIEKRQSVAFWCNPISGHATLYWYQQILGQGPKLLIQFQNNGVVDDSQLPKDRFSAERLKGVDSTLKIQPAKLEDSAVYLCASSLTGQRLSYEQYFGPGTRLTVT.

The CDR3 coding sequence is TGTGCCTGGAGTGTACACGGGACTGAAGCTTTCTTT. Translated, it gives CAWSVHGTEAFF. The chain links TRBV30 to TRBJ1-1; D is undetermined. The V gene's germline CDR1 is GTSNPN and CDR2 SVGIG (reference sequence). The V and J ends lost 0 bases and 5 bases respectively, with 7 bases between them. The CDR3 covers 12 residues.

The chain has TRBV10-2 and TRBJ1-5; D is perhaps TRBD1 (6 bases). The CDR3 runs to 15 residues. CDR1 is WSHSY and CDR2 is SAAADI in the germline V gene. V lost 3 bases to trimming and J lost 2 bases, with 11 bases between them. CDR3 loop: CASSEGQWGNQPQHF. The CDR3 DNA reads as TGCGCCAGCAGTGAAGGACAGTGGGGCAATCAGCCCCAGCATTTT.

The V call is TRBV9, the J call TRBJ1-2; 8 bases agree with TRBD1. The germline V gene has CDR1 SGDLS and CDR2 YYNGEE. V lost 3 bases, J lost 8 bases, and 6 bases stayed unmatched. The CDR3 covers 13 residues. CDR3 nucleotide sequence: TGTGCCAGCAGCGCGGACAGGGAAGTGGGCTACACCTTC. Residues: CASSADREVGYTF.

The J gene is TRBJ1-1, the V gene TRBV5-4; D is possibly TRBD1 (6 bases). Trimming took off 1 base at V and 1 base at J, with 8 bases between the two ends. This CDR3 comprises 14 residues. In germline, CDR1 is SGHNT, CDR2 YYREEE (reference sequence). The CDR3 DNA reads as TGTGCCAGCAGCTTGCAGGGGAGGAACACTGAAGCTTTCTTT. It yields the protein CASSLQGRNTEAFF.

This clone is a singleton in its sample. The chain carries TRBV28 and TRBJ2-3; D call uncertain. Germline assignment: CDR1 MDHEN and CDR2 SYDVKM. The CDR3 sequence is 12 residues long. The germline V and J ends were trimmed by 5 bases and 2 bases, with 5 bases remaining between them. The CDR3 DNA is TGTGCCAGCAGTCCCTTCACAGATACGCAGTATTTT. It codes for CASSPFTDTQYF.

The V call is TRBV24-1, the J call TRBJ2-3, with TRBD2 matching 8 bases. This CDR3 is 18 amino acids long. Germline V lookup: CDR1 KGHDR, CDR2 SFDVKD. V lost 4 bases, J lost 3 bases, and 14 bases stayed unmatched. CDR3 in DNA: TGTGCCACCAGTGACTCTGGGACTAGTGGTACTTGGACAGATACGCAGTATTTT. It translates to CATSDSGTSGTWTDTQYF.

The chain is built from TRBV27 and TRBJ1-1; D possibly corresponds to TRBD1 (5 bases). CDR1 and CDR2 (germline): MNHEY, SMNVEV (reference sequence). This CDR3 is built from 12 residues. With 4 bases removed from V and 7 bases from J, the gap between germline ends came to 10 bases. CDR3 nucleotide sequence: TGTGCCAGCAGTTCCAGGGCGGGTGAAGCTTTCTTT. It is translated as CASSSRAGEAFF.

The rearrangement links TRBV5-1 to TRBJ2-7; D not certain. Trimming pared 2 bases from V and 0 bases from J, leaving 9 bases between. The CDR3 loop spans 14 amino acids. Germline values: CDR1 SGHRS, CDR2 YFSETQ. Here the CDR3 reads CASSFALGSYEQYF. In DNA, the CDR3 is TGCGCCAGCAGCTTCGCCCTTGGCTCCTACGAGCAGTACTTC.

This chain uses TRBV21-1 with TRBJ2-7; TRBD2, the D gene given by the table, was not confirmed from the DNA. TRBV21-1 is termed a pseudogene. The CDR3 extends over 16 amino acids. CDR3 region: CASSTRTSGGYYEQYF. CDR3 DNA sequence: TGTGCCAGCAGCACGCGGACTAGCGGGGGATACTACGAGCAGTACTTC.

The genes are TRBV12-5 and TRBJ1-5; D is uncertain. CDR1 is LGHNT and CDR2 is FRNRAP in the germline V gene. Trimming removed 0 bases from V and 6 bases from J, with 15 bases in between. This CDR3 has 16 amino acids. CDR3 nucleotide sequence: TGTGCTAGTGGTTTGGTCACAGTAGGTAGTGTTCAGCCCCAGCATTTT. It encodes CASGLVTVGSVQPQHF.

The V and J genes are TRBV18 and TRBJ1-4, with D uncertain. V lost 3 bases, J lost 0 bases, and 20 bases lay in between. The germline V gene has CDR1 KGHSH and CDR2 LQKENI. The CDR3 extends over 19 amino acids. CDR3 in DNA: TGTGCCAGCTCACCTCTGGCTGGTGTTGGAGGCGCAACTAATGAAAAACTGTTTTTT. This gives the protein CASSPLAGVGGATNEKLFF.